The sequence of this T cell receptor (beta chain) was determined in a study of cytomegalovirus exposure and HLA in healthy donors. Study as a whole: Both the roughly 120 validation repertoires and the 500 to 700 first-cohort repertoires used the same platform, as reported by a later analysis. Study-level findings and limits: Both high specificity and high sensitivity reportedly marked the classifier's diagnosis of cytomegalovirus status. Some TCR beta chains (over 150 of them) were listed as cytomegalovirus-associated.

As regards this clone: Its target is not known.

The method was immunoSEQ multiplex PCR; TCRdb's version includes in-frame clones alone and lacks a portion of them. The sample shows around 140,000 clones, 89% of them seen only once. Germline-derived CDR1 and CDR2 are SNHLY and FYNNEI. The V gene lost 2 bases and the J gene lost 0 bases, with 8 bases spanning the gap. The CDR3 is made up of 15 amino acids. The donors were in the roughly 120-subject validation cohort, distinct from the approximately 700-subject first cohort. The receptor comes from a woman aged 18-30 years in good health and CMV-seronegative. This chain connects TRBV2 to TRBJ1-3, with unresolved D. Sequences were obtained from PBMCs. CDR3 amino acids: CASSEFSSSGNTIYF. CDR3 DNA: TGTGCCAGCAGTGAATTCTCCAGCTCTGGAAACACCATATATTTT.